The 6 T cell receptor beta chains given below trace back to one sample, sequenced in a study of blood T cell repertoires in COVID-19. Libraries were prepared by immunoSEQ multiplex PCR; TCRdb keeps only in-frame clonotypes and omits some of them. This table holds about 300,000 clones, around 85% found once. Specimen: PBMCs or T cells enriched from blood (not recorded which). These receptors came from a woman aged 25-40 years who had been exposed to COVID-19.

This clone has just one count. The CDR3 spells CASSPPDRGYGYTF. CDR3 nucleotide sequence: TGTGCCAGCAGTCCCCCGGACAGGGGTTATGGCTACACCTTC. The V call is TRBV28, the J call TRBJ1-2; 9 nucleotides align to TRBD1. In germline, CDR1 is MDHEN, CDR2 SYDVKM. The CDR3 contains 14 residues. The trim removed 5 bases at V and 5 bases at J, leaving 6 bases unmatched.

The V gene is TRBV5-6, the J gene TRBJ1-2, with D perhaps matching TRBD1 (5 bases). The germline V gene encodes CDR1 SGHDT and CDR2 YYEEEE. CDR3 length: 12 amino acids. Trimming shortened V by 5 bases and J by 5 bases, and 10 bases separated the two germline ends. CDR3 bases: TGTGCCAGCAGTGCGACAGATTATGGCTACACCTTC. This encodes CASSATDYGYTF.

The chain links TRBV28 to TRBJ2-3; weak D call: TRBD2 (6 bases). The CDR3 runs to 14 residues. Germline CDR1 and CDR2: MDHEN and SYDVKM. V lost 8 bases and J lost 1, with 13 bases in between. The CDR3 sequence is CASLGPGGTDTQYF. The CDR3 nucleotides read TGTGCCAGCCTCGGACCGGGGGGCACAGATACGCAGTATTTT.

The chain is built from TRBV28 and TRBJ1-2; D gene uncertain. The CDR3 consists of 13 residues. Trimming took 1 base from V and 5 from J, leaving 8 bases between them. Looked up from germline, CDR1 is MDHEN and CDR2 is SYDVKM. The DNA of the CDR3 is TGTGCCAGCAGTTTATCAGGCAGTTATGGCTACACCTTC. Protein product: CASSLSGSYGYTF.

There are a few counts of this clone. The V gene is TRBV28, the J gene TRBJ2-7, with a possible D match to TRBD1 (6 bases). This CDR3 spans 12 amino acids. Trimming took 3 bases from V and 3 from J, leaving 6 bases between them. CDR1 and CDR2 (germline): MDHEN, SYDVKM. In DNA form, the CDR3 reads TGTGCCAGCAGTTTGACAGGCTACGAGCAGTACTTC. It specifies CASSLTGYEQYF.

In its sample, this clone was seen once. The chain is built from TRBV5-4 and TRBJ2-2; 13 bases agree with TRBD2. The CDR3 is made up of 19 amino acids. From germline, CDR1 is SGHNT and CDR2 YYREEE (reference sequence). The V gene end was trimmed by 2 bases and the J gene end by 4 bases; junction bases not matched to a gene: 11. CDR3 DNA sequence: TGTGCCAGCAGCTTCCGGACTAGCGGGAGTGGGGTTCGCACCGGGGAGCTGTTTTTT. This translates into CASSFRTSGSGVRTGELFF.